This T cell receptor (beta chain) was recovered during a study of early T cells in non-severe SARS-CoV-2 infection. General observations from the study: In VDJdb matching, anti-spike CD8 responses were favored while private and CD4 specificities went missing.

As concerns this clonotype: Its antigen is unidentified.

Individually, cDNA molecules had unique molecular identifiers attached to them. In TCRdb, the 5' RACE reads were re-called with MiXCR into one record per CDR3 protein. Altogether 70,000 or so distinct CDR3 sequences are present, approximately 13% being singletons, with the ten largest covering over 1%. The germline gives CDR1 SQVTM, CDR2 ANQGSEA. CDR3 length: 16 amino acids. V dropped 3 bases and J dropped 0 bases, with 17 bases sitting between them. V usage is TRBV29-1 and J usage is TRBJ1-1, with D maybe TRBD1 (5 bases). Sequencing was performed on whole blood. The origin of this receptor is an adult who was a healthcare worker with PCR-confirmed SARS-CoV-2 infection or an uninfected control (not recorded which). The DNA for the CDR3 is TGCAGCGTTGAGCCGCCAGGGCTGACTATGAACACTGAAGCTTTCTTT. Its translation: CSVEPPGLTMNTEAFF.